This T cell receptor beta chain was sequenced during a study of T-cell memory formation after mild COVID-19. In the study overall: Largely donor-specific TCR clusters were found. Study conclusions and caveats: Shrinking CD4+ clones were chiefly CM and EM; CD8+ ones were chiefly EMRA.

Concerning this clonotype: Its cognate antigen is unknown.

Germline lookup yields CDR1 MNHEY and CDR2 SMNVEV (reference sequence). The germline V and J ends were trimmed by 7 bases and 0 bases, with 10 bases remaining between them. The CDR3 contains 13 residues. TCRdb passed the 5' RACE reads through MiXCR, listing each CDR3 protein once. The data show around 83,000 distinct CDR3 sequences, roughly 23% seen once. The chain employs TRBV27 and TRBJ2-7, with TRBD1 as a possible D gene (5 bases). The receptor was derived from a young man who had mild COVID-19 (a few samples of this study predate the infection). Cell type and time point are not known. Sequencing was carried out using PBMCs or a T cell subset sorted from them (not recorded which). CDR3 region: CASNQGSSYEQYF. In DNA, the CDR3 is TGTGCCAGCAACCAGGGCAGCTCCTACGAGCAGTACTTC.